These 22 T cell receptor beta chains share one sample of origin, sequenced in a study of blood T cell repertoires in COVID-19. TCRdb keeps only in-frame clones here, not all; method: immunoSEQ multiplex PCR. The table has about 150,000 clones, around 85% seen once. Sample: peripheral blood. The receptor source for this set is a woman aged 70-85 years with acute or convalescent COVID-19.

The chain is built from TRBV2 and TRBJ2-5, with 7 bases fitting TRBD1. Germline lookup yields CDR1 SNHLY and CDR2 FYNNEI. With V trimmed by 3 bases and J by 5 bases, 18 bases remained unmatched. The CDR3 runs 18 residues. The CDR3 DNA sequence: TGTGCCAGCAGTGATAAGATAGGGGGCGCGCGAGAATGGGAGACCCAGTACTTC. Residues: CASSDKIGGAREWETQYF. Variable domain in full (rest from reference TRBV2 and TRBJ2-5): EPEVTQTPSHQVTQMGQEVILRCVPISNHLYFYWYRQILGQKVEFLVSFYNNEISEKSEIFDDQFSVERPDGSNFTLKIRSTKLEDSAMYFCASSDKIGGAREWETQYFGPGTRLLVL.

V is TRBV19 and J is TRBJ1-6, with D unresolved. The germline V gene has CDR1 LNHDA and CDR2 SQIVND (reference sequence). Trimming pared 3 bases from V and 3 bases from J, leaving 12 bases between. The CDR3 contains 16 residues. The CDR3 here is CASSIPRRGYNSPLHF. The CDR3 DNA follows: TGTGCCAGTAGTATTCCTCGTAGAGGCTATAATTCACCCCTCCACTTT.

This rearrangement joins TRBV28 to TRBJ1-5; perhaps TRBD1 as D (6 bases). Trimming removed 6 bases at V and 9 bases at J, with 21 bases between. CDR1 and CDR2 from the germline V gene are MDHEN and SYDVKM. The CDR3 loop spans 15 amino acids. CDR3 DNA sequence: TGTGCCAGCAGCCTCCATATAGGGGGGGGAAGGCCCCAGCATTTT. Amino acid sequence: CASSLHIGGGRPQHF.

The CDR3 region has the DNA TGCGCCAGCAGCTTGGCGGGGGTCTCCTACGAGCAGTACTTC. Encoded protein: CASSLAGVSYEQYF. The chain has TRBV5-1 and TRBJ2-7; possible D gene TRBD2, 6 bases. The germline V and J ends were trimmed by 0 bases and 0 bases, with 7 bases remaining between them. From germline, CDR1 is SGHRS and CDR2 YFSETQ. This CDR3 is built from 14 residues.

The V call is TRBV2, the J call TRBJ1-6; 8 nucleotides match TRBD1. After removal of 4 bases from V and 7 bases from J, the junction contained 6 bases not matched to a gene. The CDR3 loop spans 15 amino acids. Germline V lookup: CDR1 SNHLY, CDR2 FYNNEI. The CDR3 DNA reads TGTGCCAGCAGTGCGTCGGACAGGGTAAATTCACCCCTCCACTTT. Amino acid sequence: CASSASDRVNSPLHF.

V usage is TRBV6-1 and J usage is TRBJ1-2, with D possibly being TRBD1 (5 bases). Germline V gene sequence: CDR1 MNHNS, CDR2 SASEGT. Trimming cost V 1 base and J 1 base, with 10 bases left between them. This CDR3 spans 15 amino acids. This CDR3 reads CASSEVKTVNYGYTF. CDR3 nucleotides: TGTGCCAGCAGTGAAGTGAAGACAGTTAACTATGGCTACACCTTC.

This clone was counted once. The DNA of the CDR3 is TGTGCCATCAGTGCCGTAAGTACAGGGGACTACGAGCAGTACTTC. Protein sequence: CAISAVSTGDYEQYF. The chain carries TRBV10-3 and TRBJ2-7, with TRBD1 matching 7 bases. The germline V gene has CDR1 ENHRY and CDR2 SYGVKD. V lost 4 bases, J lost 3 bases, and 9 bases stayed unmatched. The CDR3 covers 15 residues.

V and J are TRBV20-1 and TRBJ2-3, with 13 bases lining up with TRBD2. CDR1 DFQATT and CDR2 SNEGSKA come from the germline V gene (reference sequence). V lost 3 bases, J lost 2 bases, and 11 bases stayed unmatched. The CDR3 is 18 residues long. CDR3 protein: CSASPQPGLAGNTDTQYF. For the CDR3, the DNA is TGCAGTGCTAGTCCCCAACCGGGACTAGCGGGGAACACAGATACGCAGTATTTT.

This rearrangement joins TRBV28 to TRBJ1-2, with 8 positions matching TRBD1. CDR1 is MDHEN and CDR2 is SYDVKM in the germline V gene. With V trimmed by 3 bases and J by 8 bases, 5 bases remained unmatched. CDR3 length equals 13 residues. The CDR3 region is CASSLTGAGGYTF. The CDR3 DNA is TGTGCCAGCAGTTTGACAGGGGCGGGAGGCTACACCTTC.

V usage is TRBV18 and J usage is TRBJ1-2; TRBD1 aligns across 8 bases. The CDR3 has 17 amino acids. V was clipped by 3 bases and J by 4 bases; unmatched bases: 13. Per germline, CDR1 KGHSH and CDR2 LQKENI. CDR3 DNA: TGTGCCAGCTCACCCTCCGGACAGGGAACGGGAGCCTATGGCTACACCTTC. Translation gives CASSPSGQGTGAYGYTF.

This chain connects TRBV2 to TRBJ2-2, with D possibly TRBD2 on 6 matching bases. V lost 4 bases to trimming and J lost 3 bases, with 12 bases between them. The CDR3 has 15 residues. Germline CDR1 is SNHLY and CDR2 is FYNNEI. The CDR3 DNA follows: TGTGCCAGCAGTGTGGTTGGCGGGGACACCGGGGAGCTGTTTTTT. Translated, it gives CASSVVGGDTGELFF. Complete variable domain (other parts from reference TRBV2 and TRBJ2-2): EPEVTQTPSHQVTQMGQEVILRCVPISNHLYFYWYRQILGQKVEFLVSFYNNEISEKSEIFDDQFSVERPDGSNFTLKIRSTKLEDSAMYFCASSVVGGDTGELFFGEGSRLTVL.

V and J are TRBV29-1 and TRBJ1-1; TRBD1 matches at 9 bases. V shed 4 bases, J shed 4 bases, and the junction held 7 bases outside the gene matches. Germline V gene data show CDR1 as SQVTM and CDR2 as ANQGSEA. The length of the CDR3 is 14 residues. The CDR3 DNA is TGCAGCGTTGTTTTGGACAGGGGTGGCACTGAAGCTTTCTTT. This gives the protein CSVVLDRGGTEAFF. The full variable domain, its missing parts supplied by reference TRBV29-1 and TRBJ1-1, is SAVISQKPSRDICQRGTSLTIQCQVDSQVTMMFWYRQQPGQSLTLIATANQGSEATYESGFVIDKFPISRPNLTFSTLTVSNMSPEDSSIYLCSVVLDRGGTEAFFGQGTRLTVV.

The V gene is TRBV27, the J gene TRBJ1-5; no clear D gene. Germline CDR1 and CDR2: MNHEY and SMNVEV (reference sequence). The CDR3 extends over 16 amino acids. Trimming left V 5 bases short and J 9 bases short, with 23 bases between. The CDR3 is CASSTGAGVGGGPQHF. The DNA of the CDR3 is TGTGCCAGCAGTACGGGAGCGGGCGTGGGAGGTGGGCCCCAGCATTTT.

V usage is TRBV6-5 and J usage is TRBJ2-1; the D gene is possibly TRBD1 (6 bases). Between the trimmed V and J ends, which lost 2 bases and 10 bases, there was a span of 15 bases. Germline V gene lookup returns CDR1 MNHEY and CDR2 SVGAGI. The CDR3 contains 14 residues. DNA of the CDR3: TGTGCCAGCAGTTACGCACAGGGTAAAAGCGAGCAGTTCTTC. This gives the protein CASSYAQGKSEQFF.

The rearrangement joins TRBV28 to TRBJ2-3; 8 positions match TRBD1. This CDR3 has 17 amino acids. V shed 1 base and J 4 bases; nucleotides not matched to a gene: 10. The germline V gene encodes CDR1 MDHEN and CDR2 SYDVKM. The CDR3 loop reads CASSLYGSGGRPDTQYF. CDR3 nucleotides: TGTGCCAGCAGTTTATATGGCTCAGGGGGCCGGCCAGATACGCAGTATTTT.

In DNA, the CDR3 is TGTGCCAGCAGCCTACTCCCCCTGTTCTCTGGAAACACCATATATTTT. Amino acids: CASSLLPLFSGNTIYF. The chain links TRBV28 to TRBJ1-3; D gene ambiguous. V shed 6 bases and J shed 0 bases, with 15 bases lying between them. Germline V gives CDR1 MDHEN, CDR2 SYDVKM. The CDR3 is 16 amino acids.

A single count supports this clone. V and J are TRBV9 and TRBJ2-3; the D gene is possibly TRBD2 (5 bases). This CDR3 comprises 16 residues. V lost 4 bases and J lost 0, with 15 bases in between. CDR1 SGDLS and CDR2 YYNGEE come from the germline V gene. Written as DNA, the CDR3 is TGTGCCAGCAGCTCCCGCTTTGGACTCAGCACAGATACGCAGTATTTT. It encodes CASSSRFGLSTDTQYF.

The chain couples TRBV9 to TRBJ1-1; D uncertain. V lost 0 bases to trimming and J lost 11 bases, with 17 bases between them. Germline V gene data show CDR1 as SGDLS and CDR2 as YYNGEE. The CDR3 is 14 amino acids. The CDR3 nucleotides read TGTGCCAGCAGCGTAGGGAGTCGGAACCCCTGGGCTTTCTTT. It encodes CASSVGSRNPWAFF.

The gene calls are TRBV28 and TRBJ1-2; D is ambiguous. This CDR3 has 14 amino acids. Germline loops: CDR1 MDHEN, CDR2 SYDVKM. Trimming took 6 bases from V and 4 from J, leaving 15 bases between them. This CDR3 reads CASSPREAGYGYTF. CDR3 sequence (DNA): TGTGCCAGCAGCCCACGGGAGGCAGGCTATGGCTACACCTTC.

This chain links TRBV13 with TRBJ1-3; D uncertain. Germline CDR1 is PRHDT and CDR2 is FYEKMQ (reference sequence). This CDR3 contains 14 residues. The V end lost 4 bases, the J end lost 0 bases, and 7 bases lay between the germline ends. CDR3 bases: TGTGCCAGCAGCTCCTCTTACTCTGGAAACACCATATATTTT. It translates to CASSSSYSGNTIYF. Full variable domain (rest looked up from reference TRBV13 and TRBJ1-3): AAGVIQSPRHLIKEKRETATLKCYPIPRHDTVYWYQQGPGQDPQFLISFYEKMQSDKGSIPDRFSAQQFSDYHSELNMSSLELGDSALYFCASSSSYSGNTIYFGEGSWLTVV.

This clone was counted a few times. The chain recombines TRBV25-1 with TRBJ2-7; TRBD1 matches at 8 bases. CDR1 is MGHDK and CDR2 is SYGVNS in the germline V gene. Losses at the gene ends were 3 bases for V and 2 bases for J; bases not matched to a gene: 6. The length of the CDR3 is 15 residues. CDR3 region: CASSDTGGNAYEQYF. CDR3 nucleotide sequence: TGTGCCAGCAGTGATACAGGGGGTAATGCCTACGAGCAGTACTTC.

The chain recombines TRBV7-8 with TRBJ1-5; no firm D call. Between the trimmed V and J ends, which lost 3 bases and 5 bases, there was a span of 5 bases. Germline CDR1 SGHVS, CDR2 FQNEAQ. The CDR3 is 12 amino acids. This CDR3 reads CASSFPDQPQHF. The CDR3 DNA follows: TGTGCCAGCAGCTTTCCGGATCAGCCCCAGCATTTT.